The rows below give T cell receptor beta chains drawn from one sample of a study of blood T cell repertoires in COVID-19. The assay was immunoSEQ multiplex PCR, and TCRdb's table has in-frame clones only and misses some. The sample includes fewer than 45,000 clones, roughly 70% of them seen just once. Sequencing input: peripheral blood. The origin of the receptors is a man aged 65-85 years with COVID-19, enrolled during active disease. Both conserved end residues are part of each CDR3. Each record gives: clone size, D gene, J gene, V gene, CDR3 protein, CDR3 DNA. A D gene is named only where the DNA matches it firmly. Expanded clones are given a class, and other clones once, few, many or no size at all.

>-|TRBD1|TRBJ1-1|TRBV11-3
CASSYAGGEAFF
TGTGCCAGCAGCTACGCAGGGGGTGAGGCTTTCTTT
>-|TRBD1|TRBJ1-3|TRBV4-1
CASSQGAGTASSGNTIYF
TGCGCCAGCAGCCAAGGGGCCGGGACAGCTTCCTCTGGAAACACCATATATTTT
>-|TRBD2|TRBJ2-1|TRBV28
CASSFPSGSGYNEQFF
TGTGCCAGCAGTTTCCCTAGCGGGAGTGGGTACAATGAGCAGTTCTTC
>few|-|TRBJ1-5|TRBV14
CASSPRQDQPQHF
TGTGCCAGCAGCCCCAGACAGGATCAGCCCCAGCATTTT
>-|-|TRBJ1-4|TRBV30
CAWERQRNEKLFF
TGTGCCTGGGAAAGACAGCGCAATGAAAAACTGTTTTTT
>-|-|TRBJ2-1|TRBV5-1
CASSLQGKGEQFF
TGCGCCAGCAGCTTACAGGGAAAGGGTGAGCAGTTCTTC
>few|TRBD1|TRBJ1-2|TRBV4-1
CASSQDEQGALGYTF
TGCGCCAGCAGCCAAGATGAACAGGGGGCGTTAGGCTACACCTTC
>-|-|TRBJ2-2|TRBV3-1/TRBV3-2
CASSHSPRATGELFF
TGTGCCAGCAGCCATTCCCCCAGGGCCACCGGGGAGCTGTTTTTT
>many|-|TRBJ2-7|TRBV5-1
CASSLVVRAADYEQYF
TGCGCCAGCAGCTTGGTGGTTCGAGCGGCGGACTACGAGCAGTACTTC
>-|-|TRBJ2-1|TRBV7-6
CASSSGRRLHSYNEQFF
TGTGCCAGCAGCTCTGGTCGTCGACTCCACTCCTACAATGAGCAGTTCTTC
>-|-|TRBJ2-7|TRBV11-2
CASSRRGGRKYEQYF
TGTGCCAGCAGCCGACGTGGTGGCAGGAAGTACGAGCAGTACTTC
>few|-|TRBJ1-5|TRBV19
CASSTMVYQPQHF
TGTGCCAGTAGTACTATGGTTTATCAGCCCCAGCATTTT
>many|TRBD2|TRBJ2-7|TRBV20-1
CSATGGGEQYF
TGCAGTGCCACAGGCGGGGGAGAGCAGTACTTC
>-|TRBD2|TRBJ2-3|TRBV3-1/TRBV3-2
CASSLGLAVNTDTQYF
TGTGCCAGCAGCCTTGGACTAGCGGTGAACACAGATACGCAGTATTTT
>-|-|TRBJ1-3|TRBV6-5
CASSYSRGGAGNTIYF
TGTGCCAGCAGTTACTCCCGGGGGGGTGCTGGAAACACCATATATTTT
>-|TRBD2|TRBJ2-7|TRBV3-1/TRBV3-2
CASSRRGSGTTYEQYF
TGTGCCAGCAGCCGGCGAGGTAGCGGGACAACCTACGAGCAGTACTTC
>-|TRBD2|TRBJ2-7|TRBV28
CASRISSGGYEQYF
TGTGCCAGCAGGATATCTAGCGGGGGCTACGAGCAGTACTTC